Each of the 22 T cell receptor beta chains below was sequenced from the same sample in a study of lymphopenia after photon versus proton radiotherapy. Generated by immunoSEQ multiplex PCR, the TCRdb table keeps only in-frame clones and is missing some. The data hold 150,000 to 200,000 clones, with about 85% observed a single time. Sample: peripheral blood, taken from a patient treated with photon-based radiotherapy. The receptors here all came from a man aged 45 to 65 with gastric cancer.

The chain is built from TRBV5-1 and TRBJ2-7, with 8 bases lining up with TRBD1. Unmatched junction bases numbered 5, after V lost 5 bases and J lost 4 bases. The CDR3 spans 13 residues. Germline V gene lookup returns CDR1 SGHRS and CDR2 YFSETQ. DNA of the CDR3: TGCGCCAGCAGGAGGACAGGGATGTACGAGCAGTACTTC. Its translation is CASRRTGMYEQYF.

This clone appeared a few times. The rearrangement links TRBV4-2 to TRBJ1-3; D gene uncertain. This CDR3 is 16 amino acids long. Germline V gives CDR1 LGHNA, CDR2 YNFKEQ. V lost 0 bases, J lost 3 bases, and 12 bases lay in between. The CDR3 is CASSQDIGSGGNTIYF. The CDR3 DNA reads as TGTGCCAGCAGCCAAGATATCGGCTCGGGTGGAAACACCATATATTTT.

This chain links TRBV19 with TRBJ2-6; 8 bases match TRBD1. V shed 1 base, J shed 0 bases, and the junction held 11 bases outside the gene matches. CDR1 LNHDA and CDR2 SQIVND come from the germline V gene (reference sequence). The CDR3 runs to 20 residues. The DNA for the CDR3 is TGTGCCAGTAGTATAGCCCCGCCAGGGGGCCATCGCTCTGGGGCCAACGTCCTGACTTTC. As protein: CASSIAPPGGHRSGANVLTF.

This clone was recorded only once. This chain links TRBV5-4 with TRBJ2-2; 10 bases are shared with TRBD2. Per germline, CDR1 SGHNT and CDR2 YYREEE (reference sequence). The CDR3 extends over 14 amino acids. With 3 bases clipped from V and 6 bases from J, the junction kept 2 bases outside the gene matches. The CDR3 spells CASSSGLAAGELFF. The DNA for the CDR3 is TGTGCCAGCAGCTCCGGACTAGCGGCCGGGGAGCTGTTTTTT.

On this clone: This CDR3 is also generated by other DNA sequences in the sample. The genes are TRBV28 and TRBJ2-7; 7 bases are shared with TRBD1. Trimming took 6 bases from V and 2 from J; bases not matched to a gene: 4. Germline V lookup: CDR1 MDHEN, CDR2 SYDVKM. The CDR3 spans 13 residues. The CDR3 sequence is CASSLTGTYEQYF. CDR3 DNA sequence: TGTGCCAGCAGCCTGACAGGGACCTACGAGCAGTACTTC.

The chain has TRBV5-6 and TRBJ2-2; D remains unclear. The CDR3 consists of 13 residues. Germline CDR1 is SGHDT and CDR2 is YYEEEE. V shed 4 bases and J shed 3 bases, with 7 bases lying between them. CDR3 in amino acids: CASSAADTGELFF. CDR3 sequence (DNA): TGTGCCAGCAGCGCGGCCGACACCGGGGAGCTGTTTTTT.

J is TRBJ2-1 and V is TRBV6-1; 8 positions agree with TRBD1. Germline V gives CDR1 MNHNS, CDR2 SASEGT. J gave up 7 bases and V 8 bases, and 13 bases lay outside the gene matches. CDR3 length equals 15 residues. As DNA, the CDR3 is TGTGCCAGCGGCCCTAGCGTCAGGACAGGGAATGAGCAGTTCTTC. Its protein product is CASGPSVRTGNEQFF.

This clone was found once. The rearrangement links TRBV19 to TRBJ2-7; 9 bases agree with TRBD2. With 6 bases clipped from V and 0 bases from J, the junction kept 6 bases outside the gene matches. CDR1 is LNHDA and CDR2 is SQIVND in the germline V gene (reference sequence). This CDR3 comprises 15 residues. The CDR3 loop reads CASSLSGGNSYEQYF. The CDR3, as DNA: TGTGCCAGTAGCCTTAGCGGGGGTAACTCCTACGAGCAGTACTTC.

This rearrangement joins TRBV7-3 to TRBJ2-1, with D possibly matching TRBD2 (5 bases). Trimming removed 5 bases at V and 4 bases at J, with 9 bases between. The CDR3 is 13 residues long. CDR1 SGHTA and CDR2 FQGTGA come from the germline V gene. CDR3 protein: CASSPTGYNEQFF. For the CDR3, the DNA is TGTGCCAGCAGCCCTACGGGGTACAATGAGCAGTTCTTC.

The rearrangement links TRBV5-6 to TRBJ2-7, with TRBD1 matching over 7 bases. V lost 3 bases to trimming and J lost 3 bases; unmatched junction nucleotides: 6. CDR1 and CDR2 (germline): SGHDT, YYEEEE. This CDR3 spans 14 amino acids. The DNA of the CDR3 is TGTGCCAGCAGCTCCCGGGACAGTTACTACGAGCAGTACTTC. Amino acids: CASSSRDSYYEQYF. The full variable domain, with the rest looked up from reference TRBV5-6 and TRBJ2-7, is DAGVTQSPTHLIKTRGQQVTLRCSPKSGHDTVSWYQQALGQGPQFIFQYYEEEERQRGNFPDRFSGHQFPNYSSELNVNALLLGDSALYLCASSSRDSYYEQYFGPGTRLTVT.

This clone was seen just once. The rearrangement links TRBV6-5 to TRBJ2-7, with TRBD1 matching over 8 bases. V shed 0 bases and J 2 bases; nucleotides not matched to a gene: 3. Germline values: CDR1 MNHEY, CDR2 SVGAGI. CDR3 length: 15 residues. The CDR3 loop is CASSYSGTGTYEQYF. For the CDR3, the DNA is TGTGCCAGCAGTTACTCCGGGACAGGTACCTACGAGCAGTACTTC.

This sequence joins TRBV7-2 and TRBJ1-5, with 9 bases fitting TRBD1. Unmatched junction bases numbered 15, after V lost 5 bases and J lost 7 bases. Looked up from germline, CDR1 is SGHTA and CDR2 is FQGNSA. CDR3 length: 17 amino acids. The CDR3 region is CASSMDRGLMFRQPQHF. The CDR3 DNA reads as TGTGCCAGCAGCATGGACAGGGGCTTGATGTTTAGACAGCCCCAGCATTTT.

This chain uses TRBV28 with TRBJ2-1; maybe TRBD2 (6 bases). Germline loops: CDR1 MDHEN, CDR2 SYDVKM. CDR3 length: 15 amino acids. V gave up 6 bases and J gave up 2 bases, with 14 bases separating them. The CDR3 reads CASSQPRGAYNEQFF. CDR3 in DNA: TGTGCCAGCAGCCAGCCCCGCGGGGCCTACAATGAGCAGTTCTTC.

This chain links TRBV27 with TRBJ1-2; 8 bases are shared with TRBD1. V gave up 2 bases and J gave up 8 bases; unmatched junction bases: 13. Germline CDR1 is MNHEY and CDR2 is SMNVEV (reference sequence). CDR3 length equals 16 residues. The CDR3 region is CASSLGGRGRFGGYTF. For the CDR3, the DNA is TGTGCCAGCAGTTTAGGAGGCAGGGGGCGGTTCGGAGGCTACACCTTC.

This chain connects TRBV30 to TRBJ1-4; 10 bases are shared with TRBD1. Germline assignment: CDR1 GTSNPN and CDR2 SVGIG (reference sequence). This CDR3 is built from 14 residues. The J segment lost 7 bases and the V segment lost 5 bases, leaving 7 bases of the junction unmatched. The CDR3 nucleotides are TGTGCCTGGGGCCGGGACAGGGGAGTTGAAAAACTGTTTTTT. Translation gives CAWGRDRGVEKLFF.

The chain employs TRBV5-6 and TRBJ2-2, with 10 bases aligning to TRBD2. V lost 3 bases and J lost 3; bases outside the gene matches: 2. CDR3 length: 15 residues. Germline CDR1 SGHDT, CDR2 YYEEEE. CDR3 sequence (DNA): TGTGCCAGCAGCTCCGGGACTAGCGACACCGGGGAGCTGTTTTTT. Translating gives CASSSGTSDTGELFF.

The chain combines TRBV28 with TRBJ2-5; D is perhaps TRBD2 (6 bases). Trimming removed 5 bases at V and 5 bases at J, with 18 bases between. CDR3 length equals 15 residues. CDR1 is MDHEN, CDR2 SYDVKM, per germline. The CDR3 is CASSPGGAHRETQYF. Written as DNA, the CDR3 is TGTGCCAGCAGTCCCGGAGGGGCCCATCGGGAGACCCAGTACTTC.

This rearrangement joins TRBV4-1 to TRBJ2-3, with 10 bases that match TRBD2. The CDR3 consists of 16 residues. The V and J ends lost 1 base and 4 bases, in that order; junction bases with no gene match: 5. The germline CDR1 and CDR2 sequences are MGHRA and YSYEKL. This chain's CDR3 is CASSQVGLAGADTQYF. Here the CDR3 DNA reads TGCGCCAGCAGCCAAGTTGGGCTAGCGGGAGCAGATACGCAGTATTTT.

This CDR3 reads CASSIDRSNEKLFF. In DNA, the CDR3 is TGTGCCAGTAGCATCGACAGGTCTAATGAAAAACTGTTTTTT. The genes are TRBV19 and TRBJ1-4, with D possibly being TRBD1 (6 bases). V dropped 6 bases and J dropped 3 bases, with 11 bases sitting between them. The CDR3 runs 14 residues. Germline CDR1 and CDR2: LNHDA and SQIVND (reference sequence). The complete variable domain, with remaining parts taken from reference TRBV19 and TRBJ1-4, reads DGGITQSPKYLFRKEGQNVTLSCEQNLNHDAMYWYRQDPGQGLRLIYYSQIVNDFQKGDIAEGYSVSREKKESFPLTVTSAQKNPTAFYLCASSIDRSNEKLFFGSGTQLSVL.

The chain recombines TRBV19 with TRBJ1-2, with D possibly matching TRBD1 (5 bases). The V end was cut by 5 bases, the J end by 4 bases, with 14 bases between. The length of the CDR3 is 14 residues. Germline assignment: CDR1 LNHDA and CDR2 SQIVND (reference sequence). The CDR3 nucleotides read TGTGCCAGTAGTGCTACAATTGGGGCCTATGGCTACACCTTC. Its protein is CASSATIGAYGYTF.

This clone has just a few counts. This chain joins TRBV30 and TRBJ1-1; D call uncertain. The germline V gene encodes CDR1 GTSNPN and CDR2 SVGIG (reference sequence). The CDR3 extends over 13 amino acids. Trimming pared 4 bases from V and 1 base from J, leaving 10 bases between. Written as DNA, the CDR3 is TGTGCCTGGACCCGGGCCAGGAACACTGAAGCTTTCTTT. Amino acids: CAWTRARNTEAFF.

The chain has TRBV5-1 and TRBJ1-3; D not certain. CDR1 is SGHRS, CDR2 YFSETQ, per germline. Trimming left V 0 bases short and J 6 bases short, with 13 bases between. CDR3 size: 15 residues. The CDR3 DNA reads as TGCGCCAGCAGCTTGGAGTCAGGCCGGACAAACACCATATATTTT. It codes for CASSLESGRTNTIYF.